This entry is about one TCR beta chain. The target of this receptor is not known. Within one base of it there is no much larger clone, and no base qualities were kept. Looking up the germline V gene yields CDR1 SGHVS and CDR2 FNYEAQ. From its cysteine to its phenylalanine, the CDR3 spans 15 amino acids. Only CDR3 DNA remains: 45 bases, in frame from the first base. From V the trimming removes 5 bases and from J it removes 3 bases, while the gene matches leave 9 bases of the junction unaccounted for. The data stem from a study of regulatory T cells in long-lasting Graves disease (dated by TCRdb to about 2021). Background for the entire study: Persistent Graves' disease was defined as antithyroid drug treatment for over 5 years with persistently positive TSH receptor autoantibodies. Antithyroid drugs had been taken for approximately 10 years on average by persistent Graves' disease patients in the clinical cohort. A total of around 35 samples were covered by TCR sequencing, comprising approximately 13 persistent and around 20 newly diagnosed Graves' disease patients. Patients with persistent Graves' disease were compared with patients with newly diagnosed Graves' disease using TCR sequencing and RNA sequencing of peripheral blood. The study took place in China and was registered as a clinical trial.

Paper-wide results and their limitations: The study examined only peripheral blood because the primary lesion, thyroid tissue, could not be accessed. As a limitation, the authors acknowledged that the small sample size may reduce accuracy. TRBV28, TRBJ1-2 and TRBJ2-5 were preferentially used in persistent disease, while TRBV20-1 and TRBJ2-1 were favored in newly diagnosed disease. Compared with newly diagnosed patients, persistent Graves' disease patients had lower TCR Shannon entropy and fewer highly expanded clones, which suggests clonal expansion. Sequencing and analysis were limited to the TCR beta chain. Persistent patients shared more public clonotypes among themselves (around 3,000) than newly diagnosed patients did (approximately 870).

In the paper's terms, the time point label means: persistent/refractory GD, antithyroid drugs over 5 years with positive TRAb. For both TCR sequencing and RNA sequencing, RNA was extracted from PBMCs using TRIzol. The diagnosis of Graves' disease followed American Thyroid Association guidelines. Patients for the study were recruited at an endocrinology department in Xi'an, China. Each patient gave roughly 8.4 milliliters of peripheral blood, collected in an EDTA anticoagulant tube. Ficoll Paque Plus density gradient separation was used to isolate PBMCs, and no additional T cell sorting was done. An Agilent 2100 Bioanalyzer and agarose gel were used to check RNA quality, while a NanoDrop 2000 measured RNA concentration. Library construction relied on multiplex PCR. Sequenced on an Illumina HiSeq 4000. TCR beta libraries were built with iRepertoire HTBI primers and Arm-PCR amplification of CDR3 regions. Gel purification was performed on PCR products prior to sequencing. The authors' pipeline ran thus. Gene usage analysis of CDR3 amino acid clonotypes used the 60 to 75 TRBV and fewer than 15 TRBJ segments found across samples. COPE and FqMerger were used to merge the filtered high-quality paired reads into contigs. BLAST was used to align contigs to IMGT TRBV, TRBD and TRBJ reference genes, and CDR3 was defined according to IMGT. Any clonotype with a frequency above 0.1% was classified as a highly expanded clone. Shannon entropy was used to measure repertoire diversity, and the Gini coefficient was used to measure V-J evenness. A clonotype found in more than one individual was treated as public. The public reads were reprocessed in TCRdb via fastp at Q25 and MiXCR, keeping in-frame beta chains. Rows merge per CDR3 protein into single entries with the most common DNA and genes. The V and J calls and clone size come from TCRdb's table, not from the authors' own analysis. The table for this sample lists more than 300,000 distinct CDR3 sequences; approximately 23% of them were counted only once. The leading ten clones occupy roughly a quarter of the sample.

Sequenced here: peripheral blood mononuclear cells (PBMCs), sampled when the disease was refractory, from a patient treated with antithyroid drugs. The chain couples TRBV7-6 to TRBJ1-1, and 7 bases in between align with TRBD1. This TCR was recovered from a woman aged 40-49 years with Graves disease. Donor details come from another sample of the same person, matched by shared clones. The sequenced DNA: TGTGCCAGCAGCCCGAGGGACAGAGTGCACACTGAAGCTTTCTTT. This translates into CASSPRDRVHTEAFF.